This TCR beta chain is from a study of CD8+ T cells in alopecia areata. Study as a whole: Tofacitinib was taken orally by treated patients, and the dose was 5 to 10 mg twice daily.

This CDR3 has 15 amino acids. V lost 6 bases and J lost 4; bases outside the gene matches: 6. Germline CDR1 SGHVS, CDR2 FQNEAQ. Sequencing templates came from extracted RNA that was reverse transcribed into cDNA. Clones were read by immunoSEQ multiplex PCR, and TCRdb kept only the in-frame ones, dropping some. The sample lists approximately 220,000 clones, 35% to 45% occurring once. Study-wide points: Although TCR sharing was seen in mice, sharing across patients was less clear, possibly for HLA-related reasons. Under tofacitinib, numerous expanded lesional clonotypes remained detectable in scalp and blood.

The treatment here: oral pan-JAK inhibitor, 5-10 mg twice daily. The sorting of PBMCs gave CD4+ and CD8+ T cells. The table lists this clone with many counts. The target antigen is unknown. The rearrangement joins TRBV7-8 to TRBJ2-1; the match to TRBD2 covers 10 bases. The clonotype originates from a human donor with alopecia areata. Sequences were derived from CD4+ T cells sorted from blood, sampled between weeks 30 and 35, from a patient treated with tofacitinib. Written as DNA, the CDR3 is TGTGCCAGCAGACTTAGCGGGGGGATTTACAATGAGCAGTTCTTC. Encoded protein: CASRLSGGIYNEQFF.